The T cell receptor (beta chain) described here comes from a study of regulatory T cells in long-lasting Graves disease. This CDR3 comprises 15 residues. Per the germline V gene, CDR1 is SGHDT and CDR2 is YYEEEE. HTBI primers from iRepertoire and Arm-PCR of CDR3 regions yielded the TCR beta libraries. TCRdb ran MiXCR on the multiplex PCR reads and lists one entry per CDR3 protein. The repertoire has approximately 360,000 distinct CDR3 sequences, approximately 12% of them found once; the top ten carry 18%. Time point denoted: newly diagnosed GD, antithyroid drugs for less than 3 months. Researchers made the TCR library from RNA that was extracted from PBMCs. This clonotype was observed a few times. This clone may be a read error of a much larger clone one base away. These same records also appear under a second study, on T cells in Graves' hyperthyroidism and ophthalmopathy.

This clonotype originated in a woman younger than 35 with Graves disease. The chain has TRBV5-6 and TRBJ2-3; D tentatively reads TRBD1 or TRBD2 (6 bases each). The input for sequencing was peripheral blood mononuclear cells (PBMCs), taken at new diagnosis, from a patient treated with antithyroid drugs. The CDR3 nucleotides are TGTGCCAGCAGCCCAGGGACAACTAGCACAGATGCGCAGTATTTT. Translating gives CASSPGTTSTDAQYF.